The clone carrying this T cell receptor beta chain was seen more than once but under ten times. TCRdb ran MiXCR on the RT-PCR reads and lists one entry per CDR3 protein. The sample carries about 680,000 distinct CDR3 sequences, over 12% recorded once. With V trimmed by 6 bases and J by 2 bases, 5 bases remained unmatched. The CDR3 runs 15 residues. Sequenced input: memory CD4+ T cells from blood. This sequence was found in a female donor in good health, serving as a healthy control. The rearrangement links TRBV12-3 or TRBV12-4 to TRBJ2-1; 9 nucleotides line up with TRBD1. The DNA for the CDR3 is TGTGCCAGCAGGGAGGACAGGGGTGCCTACAATGAGCAGTTCTTC. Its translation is CASREDRGAYNEQFF.